Below, 7 T cell receptor beta chains from the same sample are listed, as sequenced in a study of regulatory T cells in long-lasting Graves disease (dated by TCRdb to 2020 to 2022). This specimen's time point label, per the study, means: newly diagnosed GD, antithyroid drugs for less than 3 months. RNA was extracted from PBMCs in TRIzol for both TCR sequencing and RNA sequencing. Library creation used multiplex PCR. Instrument on record: Illumina HiSeq 4000. CDR3 regions were amplified by Arm-PCR with iRepertoire HTBI primers to construct TCR beta libraries. TCRdb took the public reads, trimmed them with fastp at Q25, ran MiXCR for clone calling and kept in-frame beta chains. Rows are unified per CDR3 protein, each entry keeping the most common DNA and genes. The sample table records a few hundred thousand distinct CDR3 sequences; around 15% of these occur just once. The ten largest clones capture 23% of the sample.

The data also belong to a second study, concerning T cells in Graves' hyperthyroidism and ophthalmopathy.

Material: peripheral blood mononuclear cells (PBMCs), obtained at new diagnosis, from a patient treated with antithyroid drugs. These receptors originate from a woman in her late teens or twenties with Graves disease. Donor details come from another sample of the same person, matched by shared clones.

This clonotype showed up many times. This chain uses TRBV20-1 with TRBJ1-1, with 10 bases identical to TRBD1. The germline V gene has CDR1 DFQATT and CDR2 SNEGSKA (reference sequence). The CDR3 contains 12 residues. CDR3 amino acids: CRARDRGAEAFF. The CDR3, as DNA: TGCAGGGCCCGGGACAGGGGTGCTGAAGCTTTCTTT.

There are a few counts of this clonotype. The rearrangement joins TRBV4-3 to TRBJ2-7, with 9 bases aligning to TRBD2. Unmatched junction bases numbered 6, after V lost 0 bases and J lost 3 bases. This CDR3 has 16 residues. CDR1 is LGHNA and CDR2 is YSLEER in the germline V gene. CDR3 bases: TGCGCCAGCAGCCAAGACCCGGCTAGCGGGATCTACGAGCAGTACTTC. The encoded protein is CASSQDPASGIYEQYF.

This chain uses TRBV27 with TRBJ1-5; D uncertain. CDR1 and CDR2 (germline): MNHEY, SMNVEV (reference sequence). The V and J ends lost 5 bases and 12 bases respectively, with 20 bases between them. There are 14 residues in the CDR3. CDR3 residues: CASSPNLGSLLQHF. CDR3 nucleotide sequence: TGTGCCAGCAGTCCGAACCTCGGCAGCCTTCTCCAGCATTTT.

There are many counts of this clonotype. This chain joins TRBV28 and TRBJ1-6; D is uncertain. V lost 5 bases and J 7 bases, leaving 3 bases between the germline ends. CDR1 and CDR2 (germline): MDHEN, SYDVKM. The CDR3 runs to 11 residues. The CDR3 loop is CASSRNSPLHF. As DNA, the CDR3 is TGTGCCAGCAGTAGAAATTCACCCCTCCACTTT.

The sample holds many counts of this clonotype. This sequence joins TRBV5-6 and TRBJ2-2; D is uncertain. The CDR3 covers 11 residues. The V end was cut by 2 bases, the J end by 8 bases, with 4 bases between. The V gene's germline CDR1 is SGHDT and CDR2 YYEEEE. CDR3: CASSLIGELFF. Here the CDR3 DNA reads TGTGCCAGCAGCTTAATTGGGGAGCTGTTTTTT.

The chain has TRBV12-3 or TRBV12-4 and TRBJ2-2; 8 bases are shared with TRBD1. V shed 3 bases, J shed 7 bases, and the junction held 4 bases outside the gene matches. The CDR3 has 14 residues. The CDR3 DNA sequence: TGTGCCAGCAGTTTTCCAGGGGGCTTCGGGGAGCTGTTTTTT. This encodes CASSFPGGFGELFF.

This clonotype was picked up a small number of times. In DNA form, the CDR3 reads TGCAGTGCTAGTTACCGGGACAGAGTTTACTATGGCTACACCTTC. Its translation is CSASYRDRVYYGYTF. The V call is TRBV20-1, the J call TRBJ1-2, with 7 bases lining up with TRBD1. This CDR3 is 15 amino acids long. The V and J ends lost 3 bases and 3 bases, in that order; junction bases with no gene match: 10. The germline gives CDR1 DFQATT, CDR2 SNEGSKA (reference sequence).